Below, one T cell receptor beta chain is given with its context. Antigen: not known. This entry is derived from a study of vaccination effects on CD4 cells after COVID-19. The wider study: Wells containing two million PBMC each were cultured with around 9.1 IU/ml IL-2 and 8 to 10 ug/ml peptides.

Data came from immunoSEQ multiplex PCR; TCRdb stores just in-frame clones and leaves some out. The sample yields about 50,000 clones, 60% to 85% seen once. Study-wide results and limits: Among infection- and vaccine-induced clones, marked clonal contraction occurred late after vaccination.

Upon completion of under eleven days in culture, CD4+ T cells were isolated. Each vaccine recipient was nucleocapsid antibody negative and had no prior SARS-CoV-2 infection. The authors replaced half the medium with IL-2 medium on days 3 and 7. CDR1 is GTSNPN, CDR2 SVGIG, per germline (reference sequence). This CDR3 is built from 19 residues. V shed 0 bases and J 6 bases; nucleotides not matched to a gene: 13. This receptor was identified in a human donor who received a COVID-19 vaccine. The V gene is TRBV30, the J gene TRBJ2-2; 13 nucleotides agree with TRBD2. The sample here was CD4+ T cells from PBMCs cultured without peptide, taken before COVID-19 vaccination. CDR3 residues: CAWSVLRTSGGAYPGELFF. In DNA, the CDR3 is TGTGCCTGGAGTGTCTTACGGACTAGCGGGGGCGCTTACCCCGGGGAGCTGTTTTTT.